This T cell receptor (beta chain) was captured by sequencing in a study of T cell responses to AZD1222 COVID-19 vaccine. With respect to this clone: Its antigen is not known.

Using immunoSEQ multiplex PCR, the repertoire was profiled, and TCRdb retains in-frame clones only, with some absent. The sample shows under 150,000 clones, about nine tenths of them seen only once. Study results and caveats: Among vaccine-associated CD4 TCRs, coverage spanned spike, with dominance at 160-218 and 743-854. Clonal diversity was possibly underestimated; the donors were predominantly white British and more often female. Epitopes outside B.1.351 and B.1.1.7 mutated regions reportedly drew nearly half of spike TCRs.

Germline trimming cut 8 bases from V and 4 bases from J; bases unmatched to any gene: 13. The CDR3 has 17 residues. Per germline, CDR1 WSHSY and CDR2 SAAADI. The genes are TRBV10-2 and TRBJ2-7, with 14 bases matching TRBD2. This sample comprised peripheral blood, obtained on day 0 of AZD1222 vaccination. The clonotype comes from an adult in good health. The CDR3 protein is CASHPRGLAGERYEQYF. For the CDR3, the DNA is TGCGCCAGCCACCCGAGGGGACTAGCGGGAGAAAGATACGAGCAGTACTTC.